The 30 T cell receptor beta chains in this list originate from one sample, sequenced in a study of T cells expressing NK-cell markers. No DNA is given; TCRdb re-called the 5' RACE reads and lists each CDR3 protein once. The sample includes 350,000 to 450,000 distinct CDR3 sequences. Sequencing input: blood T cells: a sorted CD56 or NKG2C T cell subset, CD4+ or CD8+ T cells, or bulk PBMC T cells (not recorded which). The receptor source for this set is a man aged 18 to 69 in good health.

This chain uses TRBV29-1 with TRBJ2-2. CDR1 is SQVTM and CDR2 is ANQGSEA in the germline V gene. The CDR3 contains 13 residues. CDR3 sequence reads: CSAGSSNTGELFF.

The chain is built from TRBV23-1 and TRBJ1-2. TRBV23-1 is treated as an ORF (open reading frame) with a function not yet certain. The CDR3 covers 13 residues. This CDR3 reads CASSQSGVYGYTF.

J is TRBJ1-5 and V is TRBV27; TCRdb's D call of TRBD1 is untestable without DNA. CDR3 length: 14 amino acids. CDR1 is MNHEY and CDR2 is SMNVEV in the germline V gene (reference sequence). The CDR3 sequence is CASRSGGPNQPQHF.

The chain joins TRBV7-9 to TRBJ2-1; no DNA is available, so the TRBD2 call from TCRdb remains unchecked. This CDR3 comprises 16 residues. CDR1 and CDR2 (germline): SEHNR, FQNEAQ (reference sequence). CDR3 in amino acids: CASSLPGLAGYNEQFF.

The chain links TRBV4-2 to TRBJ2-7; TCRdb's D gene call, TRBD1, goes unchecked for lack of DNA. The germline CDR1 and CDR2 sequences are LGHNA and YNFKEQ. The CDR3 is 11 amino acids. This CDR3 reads CASSRTGEQYF.

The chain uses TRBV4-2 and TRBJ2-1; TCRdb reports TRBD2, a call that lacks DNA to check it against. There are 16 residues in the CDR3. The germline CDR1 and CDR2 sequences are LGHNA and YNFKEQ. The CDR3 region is CASSQTAGGGPDEQFF.

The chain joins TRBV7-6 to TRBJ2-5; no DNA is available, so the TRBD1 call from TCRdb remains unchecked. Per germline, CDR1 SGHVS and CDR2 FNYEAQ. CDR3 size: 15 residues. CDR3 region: CASSLDGAAKVTQYF.

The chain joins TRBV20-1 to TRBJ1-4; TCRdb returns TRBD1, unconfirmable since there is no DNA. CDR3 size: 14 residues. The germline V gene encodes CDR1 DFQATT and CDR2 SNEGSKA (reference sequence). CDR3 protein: CSARAVQGVAKLFF.

The CDR3 protein is CASSRQGDYGYTF. V and J are TRBV27 and TRBJ1-2; the TCRdb D gene call, TRBD1, has no DNA to confirm it. This CDR3 comprises 13 residues. Germline lookup yields CDR1 MNHEY and CDR2 SMNVEV (reference sequence).

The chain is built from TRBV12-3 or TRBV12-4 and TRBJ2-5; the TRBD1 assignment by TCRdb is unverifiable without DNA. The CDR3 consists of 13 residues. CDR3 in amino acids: CASSLTSGETQYF.

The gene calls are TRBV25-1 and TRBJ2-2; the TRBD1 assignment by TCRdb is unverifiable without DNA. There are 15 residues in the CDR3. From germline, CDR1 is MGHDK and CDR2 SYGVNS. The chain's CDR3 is CASSGRRVDTGELFF.

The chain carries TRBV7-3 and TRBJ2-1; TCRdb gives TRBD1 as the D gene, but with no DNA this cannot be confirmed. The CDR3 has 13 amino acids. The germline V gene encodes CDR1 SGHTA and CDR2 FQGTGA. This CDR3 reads CASSFSPPSEQFF. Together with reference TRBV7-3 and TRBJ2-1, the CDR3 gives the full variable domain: GAGVSQTPSNKVTEKGKYVELRCDPISGHTALYWYRQSLGQGPEFLIYFQGTGAADDSGLPNDRFFAVRPEGSVSTLKIQRTERGDSAVYLCASSFSPPSEQFFGPGTRLTVL.

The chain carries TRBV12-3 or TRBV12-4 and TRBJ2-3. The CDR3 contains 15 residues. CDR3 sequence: CASSSETYFSGTQYF.

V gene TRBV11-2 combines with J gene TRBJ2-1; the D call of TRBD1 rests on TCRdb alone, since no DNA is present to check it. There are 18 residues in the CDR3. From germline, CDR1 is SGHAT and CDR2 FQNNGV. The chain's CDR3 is CASSLGSPGQGFYNEQFF.

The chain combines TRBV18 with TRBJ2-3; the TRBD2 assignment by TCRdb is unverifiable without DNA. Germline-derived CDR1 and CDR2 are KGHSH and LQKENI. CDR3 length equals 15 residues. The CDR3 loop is CASSRVAEQTDTQYF. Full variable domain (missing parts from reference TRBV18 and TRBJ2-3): NAGVMQNPRHLVRRRGQEARLRCSPMKGHSHVYWYRQLPEEGLKFMVYLQKENIIDESGMPKERFSAEFPKEGPSILRIQQVVRGDSAAYFCASSRVAEQTDTQYFGPGTRLTVL.

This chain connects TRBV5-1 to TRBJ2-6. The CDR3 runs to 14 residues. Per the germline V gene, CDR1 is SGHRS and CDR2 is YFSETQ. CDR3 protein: CASQADSGANVLTF.

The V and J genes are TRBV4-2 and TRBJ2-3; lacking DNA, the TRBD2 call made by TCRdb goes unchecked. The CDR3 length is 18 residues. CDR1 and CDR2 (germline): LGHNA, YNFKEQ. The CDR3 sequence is CASSQAPLSGGAADTQYF.

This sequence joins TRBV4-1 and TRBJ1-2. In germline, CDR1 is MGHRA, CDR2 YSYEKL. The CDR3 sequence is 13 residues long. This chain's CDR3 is CASSQDRHIGYTF.

The CDR3: CASSLTGSSNQPQHF. The chain recombines TRBV12-3 or TRBV12-4 with TRBJ1-5; TCRdb calls TRBD1, which cannot be checked without DNA. The CDR3 sequence is 15 residues long.

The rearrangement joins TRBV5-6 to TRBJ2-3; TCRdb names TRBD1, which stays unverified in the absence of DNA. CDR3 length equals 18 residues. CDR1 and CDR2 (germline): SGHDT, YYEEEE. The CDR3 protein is CASSLATFRQVSTDTQYF.

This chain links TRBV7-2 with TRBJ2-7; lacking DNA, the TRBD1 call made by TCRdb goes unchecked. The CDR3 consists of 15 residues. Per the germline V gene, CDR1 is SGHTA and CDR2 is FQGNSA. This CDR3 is CASSRQGTSSYEQYF.

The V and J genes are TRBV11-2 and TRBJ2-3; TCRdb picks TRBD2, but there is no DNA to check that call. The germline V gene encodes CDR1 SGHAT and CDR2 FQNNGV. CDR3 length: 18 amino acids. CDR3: CASSPPGLAGGLTDTQYF.

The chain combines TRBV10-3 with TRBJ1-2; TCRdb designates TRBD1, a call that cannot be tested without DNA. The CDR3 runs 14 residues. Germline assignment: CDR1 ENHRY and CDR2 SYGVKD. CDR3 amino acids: CAISGGDRDYGYTF.

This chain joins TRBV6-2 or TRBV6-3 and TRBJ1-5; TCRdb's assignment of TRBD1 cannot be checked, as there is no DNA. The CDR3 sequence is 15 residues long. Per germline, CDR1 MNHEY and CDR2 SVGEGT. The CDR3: CASSYSGGEYQPQHF.

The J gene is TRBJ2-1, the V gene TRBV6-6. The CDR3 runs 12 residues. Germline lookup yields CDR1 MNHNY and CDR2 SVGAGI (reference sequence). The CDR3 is CASSYSKDEQFF.

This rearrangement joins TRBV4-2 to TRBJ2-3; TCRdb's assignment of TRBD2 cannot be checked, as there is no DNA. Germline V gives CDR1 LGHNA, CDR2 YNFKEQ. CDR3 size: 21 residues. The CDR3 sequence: CASSQVIWVAGGPKRTDTQYF.

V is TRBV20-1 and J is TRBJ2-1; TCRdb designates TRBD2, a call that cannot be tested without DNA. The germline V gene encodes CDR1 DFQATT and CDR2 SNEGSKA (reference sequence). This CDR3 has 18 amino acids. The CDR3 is CSARVPTSGGYSYNEQFF.

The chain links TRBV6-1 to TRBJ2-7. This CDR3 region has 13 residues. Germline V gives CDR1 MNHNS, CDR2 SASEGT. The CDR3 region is CASSEPRSGEQYF.

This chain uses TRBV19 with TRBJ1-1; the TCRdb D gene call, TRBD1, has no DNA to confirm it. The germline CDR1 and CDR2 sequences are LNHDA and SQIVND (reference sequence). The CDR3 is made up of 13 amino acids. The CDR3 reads CASSIERGTEAFF.

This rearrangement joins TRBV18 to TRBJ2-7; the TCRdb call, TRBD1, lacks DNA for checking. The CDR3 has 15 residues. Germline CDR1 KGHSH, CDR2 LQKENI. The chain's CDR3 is CASSPRGQGTGEQYF. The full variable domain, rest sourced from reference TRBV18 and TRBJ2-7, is NAGVMQNPRHLVRRRGQEARLRCSPMKGHSHVYWYRQLPEEGLKFMVYLQKENIIDESGMPKERFSAEFPKEGPSILRIQQVVRGDSAAYFCASSPRGQGTGEQYFGPGTRLTVT.